Listed below are T cell receptor beta chains from one sample, sequenced in a study of molecular identifiers for immune sequencing clone quantification. TCRdb called the PCR reads again in MiXCR, with one record for every CDR3 protein. The sample contains some 96,000 distinct CDR3 sequences, approximately 24% of which appear only once. The sample taken for sequencing was naive CD8+ T cells from blood, with Jurkat cell RNA spiked in. The receptor set was obtained from a human donor in good health. Some libraries in this study had Jurkat cell RNA spiked in. Both conserved end residues are trimmed from each CDR3.

>TRBV6-2/TRBV6-3|TRBJ2-2
ASSQYRNTGELF
>TRBV6-6|TRBJ2-2
ASSGGRGLHNTGELF
>TRBV6-2/TRBV6-3|TRBJ1-5
ASSRLDGDQPQH
>TRBV5-3|TRBJ2-7
ASSLGYAYAQS
>TRBV4-3|TRBJ2-1
ASSNMRGSYNEQF
>TRBV6-2/TRBV6-3|TRBJ2-5
ASSYYQGAQETQY
>TRBV29-1|TRBJ2-3
SVERHGRDSDTQY
>TRBV28|TRBJ2-5
ASSPERAGTQY
>TRBV4-3|TRBJ1-2
ASSQALRNYGYT
>TRBV29-1|TRBJ1-1
SVRERAAEAF
>TRBV9|TRBJ1-5
ASSVNGTHSNQPQH
>TRBV28|TRBJ2-5
ASSPARSGSPY
>TRBV12-3/TRBV12-4|TRBJ1-1
ASGSGLEVHPGAF
>TRBV7-2|TRBJ2-7
ASSLGQGSDEQY
>TRBV12-3/TRBV12-4|TRBJ1-5
ASSLVWDSNQPQH
>TRBV19|TRBJ2-5
ASSIVGNQETQY
>TRBV6-2/TRBV6-3|TRBJ2-1
ASSLVTSPIGEKSYNEQF
>TRBV4-1|TRBJ1-5
ASSQPGANQPQH
>TRBV3-1|TRBJ2-7
ASSLAGIPEQY
>TRBV13|TRBJ1-5
ASSLGRGGYQPQH
>TRBV7-7|TRBJ2-3
ASSLTSGGADTQY
>TRBV4-1|TRBJ2-5
ASSQDTSEETQY
>TRBV15|TRBJ1-1
ATSRDTGYAEAF
>TRBV7-9|TRBJ2-1
ASSLDSYEQS
>TRBV29-1|TRBJ2-2
SVGPQGVNTGELF
>TRBV2|TRBJ2-3
ASEGQGTDTQY
>TRBV28|TRBJ1-2
ASSLEGGGYYGYT
>TRBV6-5|TRBJ1-1
ASSEQGDTEAF
>TRBV20-1|TRBJ1-1
SAGGPTNTEAF
>TRBV27|TRBJ2-3
ASQGGGVDTQY
>TRBV5-5|TRBJ1-1
ASSPGTLRNTEAF
>TRBV24-1|TRBJ2-3
ATSDGQGVPDTQY
>TRBV11-2|TRBJ2-7
ASCLVQENYEQY
>TRBV6-1|TRBJ1-2
ASSEATGEWDYGYT
>TRBV6-6|TRBJ2-3
ASSYSTRALSDTDTQY
>TRBV27|TRBJ2-2
ASTALGPLNTGELF
>TRBV6-2/TRBV6-3|TRBJ1-6
ASSYDPGTPHNSPLH
>TRBV6-6|TRBJ1-3
ASSYFLAGSGNTIY
>TRBV5-6|TRBJ1-5
ASSPGGYQPQH
>TRBV4-3|TRBJ1-1
ASSQGRNTEAF
>TRBV6-4|TRBJ1-5
ATRGGGASNQPQH
>TRBV2|TRBJ2-7
ASSVAAAYEQY
>TRBV18|TRBJ2-7
ASSPTSMDRVLYEQY
>TRBV15|TRBJ2-3
ATSRDLGTDTQY
>TRBV6-5|TRBJ2-2
ATGQGNTGELF
>TRBV30|TRBJ1-2
AWSVLRVDSYGYT
>TRBV7-6|TRBJ2-2
ASSSGQGSTGELF
>TRBV5-4|TRBJ2-6
ASSGNRISGANVLA
>TRBV7-9|TRBJ2-7
TSSQVENKQY
>TRBV21-1|TRBJ1-1
ASSPSRAWTEAF